This is a list of T cell receptor beta chains from one sample in a study of cytotoxic CD8 clonotypes in ibrutinib-treated CLL. Here immunoSEQ multiplex PCR was the method, and the copy in TCRdb shows in-frame clones only, minus some. The sample holds 65,000 to 85,000 clones; less than 95% are singletons and the top ten take around 3.3%. The material was PBMCs, obtained after 12 months of ibrutinib treatment. All receptors come from a human donor with chronic lymphocytic leukemia. Both conserved end residues are part of each CDR3. Fields, in order: clone size, CDR3 length, D gene, V gene, J gene, CDR3 protein, CDR3 DNA. A D gene is named only where the DNA matches it firmly. Size is omitted from some rows. Given values are once, few, many or a class for expanded clones.

>-|16|TRBD1|TRBV14|TRBJ2-7
CASSYWSDRGKYEQYF
TGTGCCAGCAGCTACTGGTCGGACAGGGGCAAATACGAGCAGTACTTC
>few|15|TRBD2|TRBV10-1|TRBJ2-3
CASSPSGRSTDTQYF
TGCGCCAGCAGTCCAAGCGGGAGAAGCACAGATACGCAGTATTTT
>-|17|TRBD2|TRBV5-1|TRBJ2-2
CASSFGLAGGATGELFF
TGCGCCAGCAGCTTCGGACTAGCGGGAGGCGCCACCGGGGAGCTGTTTTTT
>-|13|-|TRBV25-1|TRBJ2-3
CASRTQPQSTQYF
TGTGCCAGCCGAACCCAACCCCAGTCCACGCAGTATTTT
>-|14|-|TRBV7-9|TRBJ1-2
CASSSSGPPYGYTF
TGTGCCAGCAGCTCCTCTGGGCCTCCCTATGGCTACACCTTC
>-|15|TRBD2|TRBV27|TRBJ2-1
CASSATSGALDEQFF
TGTGCCAGCAGTGCGACTAGCGGGGCCCTGGATGAGCAGTTCTTC
>-|15|TRBD1|TRBV6-1|TRBJ1-2
CASSEAPTGVLGYTF
TGTGCCAGCAGTGAAGCCCCGACAGGGGTACTAGGCTACACCTTC
>-|12|-|TRBV30|TRBJ1-1
CAWSVGGPEAFF
TGTGCCTGGAGTGTGGGTGGACCTGAAGCTTTCTTT
>once|13|-|TRBV11-2|TRBJ1-1
CASSSQGFSEAFF
TGTGCCAGCAGCTCACAGGGATTTTCTGAAGCTTTCTTT
>-|15|-|TRBV11-2|TRBJ2-2
CASSFFGGDTGELFF
TGTGCCAGCAGCTTCTTCGGGGGAGACACCGGGGAGCTGTTTTTT
>-|16|-|TRBV5-4|TRBJ1-1
CASSQDLGTSGTEAFF
TGCGCCAGCAGCCAAGATTTGGGGACCTCGGGCACTGAAGCTTTCTTT
>-|13|TRBD1|TRBV11-3|TRBJ1-2
CASSSDRVNGYTF
TGTGCCAGCAGCTCGGACAGGGTGAACGGCTACACCTTC
>-|15|-|TRBV27|TRBJ2-1
CASSLAAQRFNEQFF
TGTGCCAGCAGTTTAGCGGCCCAAAGATTCAATGAGCAGTTCTTC
>-|15|-|TRBV18|TRBJ2-2
CASSPMTELTGELFF
TGTGCCAGCTCACCAATGACAGAGTTGACCGGGGAGCTGTTTTTT
>-|15|-|TRBV7-9|TRBJ2-6
CASSLDRAGANVLTF
TGTGCCAGCAGCTTAGACCGCGCTGGGGCCAACGTCCTGACTTTC
>once|15|-|TRBV27|TRBJ1-4
CASSSLGATNEKLFF
TGTGCCAGCAGTTCACTAGGGGCAACTAATGAAAAACTGTTTTTT
>-|14|-|TRBV7-9|TRBJ1-1
CASSLGTANTEAFF
TGTGCCAGCAGCTTAGGGACGGCGAACACTGAAGCTTTCTTT
>-|18|-|TRBV30|TRBJ2-3
CAWSAWPGVRGSTDTQYF
TGTGCCTGGAGCGCTTGGCCGGGAGTCCGAGGGAGCACAGATACGCAGTATTTT
>-|17|TRBD2|TRBV10-3|TRBJ2-3
CAISGPTSGSGTDTQYF
TGTGCCATCAGTGGACCCACTAGCGGGAGTGGTACAGATACGCAGTATTTT
>-|15|TRBD1|TRBV5-1|TRBJ1-4
CASSVAGTANEKLFF
TGCGCCAGCAGCGTGGCCGGGACAGCTAATGAAAAACTGTTTTTT
>-|14|-|TRBV5-1|TRBJ2-5
CASSFSADQETQYF
TGCGCCAGCAGCTTTTCCGCGGACCAAGAGACCCAGTACTTC
>-|14|-|TRBV7-2|TRBJ1-1
CASSPAGGLTEAFF
TGTGCCAGCAGCCCCGCGGGAGGGTTGACTGAAGCTTTCTTT
>-|13|-|TRBV19|TRBJ2-1
CASSNHRGDEQFF
TGTGCCAGTAGTAACCACCGCGGGGATGAGCAGTTCTTC
>-|15|TRBD1|TRBV7-3|TRBJ1-2
CASSLDGDRANGYTF
TGTGCCAGCAGCTTAGATGGGGACAGGGCCAATGGCTACACCTTC
>-|16|TRBD2|TRBV5-5|TRBJ2-7
CASSFQGAGGRNEQYF
TGTGCCAGCAGCTTCCAAGGGGCGGGAGGGCGAAACGAGCAGTACTTC
>-|13|-|TRBV6-5|TRBJ2-7
CASSRGTEQGQYF
TGTGCCAGCAGCCGTGGGACGGAACAAGGGCAGTACTTC
>-|13|-|TRBV10-1|TRBJ1-5
CASIFQSNQPQHF
TGCGCCAGCATTTTCCAGAGCAATCAGCCCCAGCATTTT
>-|15|TRBD2|TRBV13|TRBJ2-1
CASRGLAGGYNEQFF
TGTGCCAGCAGGGGACTAGCGGGAGGATACAATGAGCAGTTCTTC
>-|13|-|TRBV19|TRBJ1-2
CASFNRDHYGYTF
TGTGCCAGTTTCAACAGGGATCACTATGGCTACACCTTC
>-|11|-|TRBV10-1|TRBJ2-7
CASSDNNEQYF
TGCGCCAGCAGTGATAATAACGAGCAGTACTTC
>-|11|-|TRBV28|TRBJ2-3
CASASLDTQYF
TGTGCCAGCGCGTCCCTGGATACGCAGTATTTT
>once|13|-|TRBV27|TRBJ2-7
CASSPELDYEQYF
TGTGCCAGCAGTCCCGAACTAGACTACGAGCAGTACTTC
>-|16|TRBD1|TRBV2|TRBJ1-5
CASSEAKGAQVQPQHF
TGTGCCAGCAGTGAAGCAAAGGGGGCGCAGGTCCAGCCCCAGCATTTT
>-|15|-|TRBV19|TRBJ1-5
CASSKDRRWNQPQHF
TGTGCCAGTAGTAAAGACAGGCGATGGAATCAGCCCCAGCATTTT
>-|15|TRBD1|TRBV18|TRBJ2-2
CASIPGGINTGELFF
TGTGCCAGCATACCAGGGGGCATAAACACCGGGGAGCTGTTTTTT
>once|15|-|TRBV5-1|TRBJ1-5
CASSLGTGGNQPQHF
TGCGCCAGCAGCTTGGGTACTGGGGGCAATCAGCCCCAGCATTTT
>-|19|TRBD2|TRBV7-3|TRBJ2-2
CASSLRAAGGPVDTGELFF
TGTGCCAGCAGCTTAAGGGCAGCGGGAGGGCCCGTGGACACCGGGGAGCTGTTTTTT
>-|13|-|TRBV19|TRBJ2-7
CASRPGLAYEQYF
TGTGCCAGCCGACCGGGACTGGCTTACGAGCAGTACTTC
>once|15|-|TRBV19|TRBJ2-4
CASSIGGRAKNIQYF
TGTGCCAGTAGTATAGGGGGTAGAGCGAAAAACATTCAGTACTTC
>-|15|-|TRBV4-3|TRBJ2-5
CASSQDGNRQETQYF
TGCGCCAGCAGCCAAGATGGGAATCGTCAAGAGACCCAGTACTTC